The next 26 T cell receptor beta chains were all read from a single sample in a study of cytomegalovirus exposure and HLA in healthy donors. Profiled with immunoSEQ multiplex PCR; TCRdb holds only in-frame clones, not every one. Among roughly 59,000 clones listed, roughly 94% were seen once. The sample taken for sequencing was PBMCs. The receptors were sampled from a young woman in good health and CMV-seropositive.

CDR3 in DNA: TGCGCCAGCAGCCCCTCAATTTTTGCGGCCGACACCGGGGAGCTGTTTTTT. It specifies CASSPSIFAADTGELFF. The gene calls are TRBV5-1 and TRBJ2-2; no clear D. This CDR3 region has 17 residues. Germline CDR1 is SGHRS and CDR2 is YFSETQ. V was clipped by 4 bases and J by 3 bases, with 19 bases between them. Full variable domain (outside the CDR3, taken from reference TRBV5-1 and TRBJ2-2): KAGVTQTPRYLIKTRGQQVTLSCSPISGHRSVSWYQQTPGQGLQFLFEYFSETQRNKGNFPGRFSGRQFSNSRSEMNVSTLELGDSALYLCASSPSIFAADTGELFFGEGSRLTVL.

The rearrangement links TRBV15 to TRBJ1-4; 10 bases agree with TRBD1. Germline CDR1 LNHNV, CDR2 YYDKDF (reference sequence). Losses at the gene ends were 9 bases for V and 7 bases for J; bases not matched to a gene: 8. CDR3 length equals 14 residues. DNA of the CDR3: TGTGCCACTGGGGACAGGGGTGGGGGTGAAAAACTGTTTTTT. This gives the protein CATGDRGGGEKLFF.

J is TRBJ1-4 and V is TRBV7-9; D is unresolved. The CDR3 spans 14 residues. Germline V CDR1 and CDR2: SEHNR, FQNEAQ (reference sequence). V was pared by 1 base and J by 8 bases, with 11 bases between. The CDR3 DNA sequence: TGTGCCAGCAGCTTAGGTCAAGGAGTGGAAAAACTGTTTTTT. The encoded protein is CASSLGQGVEKLFF.

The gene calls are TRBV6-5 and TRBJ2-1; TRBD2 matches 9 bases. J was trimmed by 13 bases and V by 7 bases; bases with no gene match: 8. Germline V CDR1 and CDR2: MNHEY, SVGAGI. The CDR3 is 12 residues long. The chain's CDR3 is CASTQGSGGQFF. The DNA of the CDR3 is TGTGCCAGCACCCAAGGTAGCGGGGGACAGTTCTTC.

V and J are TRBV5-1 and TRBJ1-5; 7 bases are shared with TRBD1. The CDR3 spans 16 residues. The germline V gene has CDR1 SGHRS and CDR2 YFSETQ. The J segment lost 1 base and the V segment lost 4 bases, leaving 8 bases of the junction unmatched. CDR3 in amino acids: CASSPTGTRSNQPQHF. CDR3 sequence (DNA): TGCGCCAGCAGCCCGACAGGGACCAGAAGCAATCAGCCCCAGCATTTT. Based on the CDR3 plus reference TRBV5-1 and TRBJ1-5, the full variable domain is KAGVTQTPRYLIKTRGQQVTLSCSPISGHRSVSWYQQTPGQGLQFLFEYFSETQRNKGNFPGRFSGRQFSNSRSEMNVSTLELGDSALYLCASSPTGTRSNQPQHFGDGTRLSIL.

In DNA, the CDR3 is TGTGCCAGCAGTTATATAGGACAGGGGCTCAATTCACCCCTCCACTTT. This codes for CASSYIGQGLNSPLHF. The chain joins TRBV6-5 to TRBJ1-6; TRBD1 agrees at 9 bases. The length of the CDR3 is 16 residues. CDR1 is MNHEY and CDR2 is SVGAGI in the germline V gene. Germline trimming cut 3 bases from V and 7 bases from J; bases unmatched to any gene: 7.

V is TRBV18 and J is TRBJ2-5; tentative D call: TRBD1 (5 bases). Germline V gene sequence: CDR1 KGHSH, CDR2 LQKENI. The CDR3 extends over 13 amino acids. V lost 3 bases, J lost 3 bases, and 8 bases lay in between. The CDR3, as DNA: TGTGCCAGCTCACCGGGGCCGAAAGAGACCCAGTACTTC. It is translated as CASSPGPKETQYF.

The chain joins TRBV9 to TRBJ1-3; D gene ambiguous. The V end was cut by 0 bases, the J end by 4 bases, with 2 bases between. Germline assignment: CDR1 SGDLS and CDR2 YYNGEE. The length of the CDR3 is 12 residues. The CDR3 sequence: CASSVVGNTIYF. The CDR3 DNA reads TGTGCCAGCAGCGTAGTAGGAAACACCATATATTTT.

The CDR3 is CASSWTRQGYEQYF. The CDR3 DNA is TGTGCCAGCAGTTGGACCCGACAGGGGTACGAGCAGTACTTC. The rearrangement links TRBV6-5 to TRBJ2-7; 8 nucleotides align to TRBD1. Germline CDR1 reads MNHEY; CDR2 reads SVGAGI. V gave up 4 bases and J gave up 4 bases; unmatched junction bases: 6. This CDR3 contains 14 residues.

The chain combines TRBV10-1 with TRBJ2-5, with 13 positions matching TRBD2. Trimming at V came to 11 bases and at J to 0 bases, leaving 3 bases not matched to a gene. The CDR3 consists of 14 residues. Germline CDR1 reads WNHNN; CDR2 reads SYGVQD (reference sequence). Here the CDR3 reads CAGTSGKNQETQYF. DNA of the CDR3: TGCGCCGGGACTAGCGGGAAGAACCAAGAGACCCAGTACTTC.

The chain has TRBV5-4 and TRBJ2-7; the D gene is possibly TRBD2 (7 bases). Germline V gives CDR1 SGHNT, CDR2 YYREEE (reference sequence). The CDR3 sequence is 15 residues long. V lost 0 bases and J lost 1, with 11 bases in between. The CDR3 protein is CASSLVRGGSYEQYF. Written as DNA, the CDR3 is TGTGCCAGCAGCTTGGTCAGGGGAGGGTCCTACGAGCAGTACTTC.

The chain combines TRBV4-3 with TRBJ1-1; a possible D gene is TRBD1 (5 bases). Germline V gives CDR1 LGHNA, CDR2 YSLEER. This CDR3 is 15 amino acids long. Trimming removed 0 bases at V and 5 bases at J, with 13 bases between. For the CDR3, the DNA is TGCGCCAGCAGCCAAGATCTGGGGCTATGGACTGAAGCTTTCTTT. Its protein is CASSQDLGLWTEAFF.

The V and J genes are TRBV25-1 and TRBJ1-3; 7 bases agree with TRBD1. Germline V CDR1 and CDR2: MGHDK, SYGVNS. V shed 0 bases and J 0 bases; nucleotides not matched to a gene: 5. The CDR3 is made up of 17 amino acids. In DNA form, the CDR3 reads TGTGCCAGCAGTGAATACGGGACAGTCTTCTCTGGAAACACCATATATTTT. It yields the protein CASSEYGTVFSGNTIYF.

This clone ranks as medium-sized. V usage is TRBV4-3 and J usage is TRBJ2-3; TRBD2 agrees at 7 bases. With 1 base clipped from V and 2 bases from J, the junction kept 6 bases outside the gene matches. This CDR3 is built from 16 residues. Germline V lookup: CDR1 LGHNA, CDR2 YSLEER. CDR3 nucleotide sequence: TGCGCCAGCAGCCAAGTGGCGGGGGAACCCACAGATACGCAGTATTTT. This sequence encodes CASSQVAGEPTDTQYF.

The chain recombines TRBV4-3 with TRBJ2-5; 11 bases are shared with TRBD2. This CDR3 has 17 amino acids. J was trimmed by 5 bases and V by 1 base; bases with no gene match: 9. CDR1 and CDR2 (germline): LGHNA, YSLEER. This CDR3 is CASSQALAGGPRETQYF. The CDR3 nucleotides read TGCGCCAGCAGCCAAGCCTTAGCGGGGGGGCCGCGTGAGACCCAGTACTTC.

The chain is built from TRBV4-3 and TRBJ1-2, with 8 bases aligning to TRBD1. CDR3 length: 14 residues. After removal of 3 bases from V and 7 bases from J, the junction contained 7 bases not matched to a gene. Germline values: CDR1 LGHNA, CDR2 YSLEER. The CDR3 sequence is CASSQNQGAGGYTF. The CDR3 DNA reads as TGCGCCAGCAGCCAGAACCAGGGGGCTGGTGGCTACACCTTC.

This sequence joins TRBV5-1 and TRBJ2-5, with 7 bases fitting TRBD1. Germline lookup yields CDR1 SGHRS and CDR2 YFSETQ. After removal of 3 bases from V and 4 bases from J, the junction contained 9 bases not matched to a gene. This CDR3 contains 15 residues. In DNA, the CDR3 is TGCGCCAGCAGCTGGGACAGCCGAGTCGGAGAGACCCAGTACTTC. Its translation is CASSWDSRVGETQYF.

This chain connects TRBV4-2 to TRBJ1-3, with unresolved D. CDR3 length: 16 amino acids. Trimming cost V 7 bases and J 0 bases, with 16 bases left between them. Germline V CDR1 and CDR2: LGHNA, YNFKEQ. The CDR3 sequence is CASTEGGPASGNTIYF. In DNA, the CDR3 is TGTGCCAGCACAGAGGGTGGCCCAGCCTCTGGAAACACCATATATTTT.

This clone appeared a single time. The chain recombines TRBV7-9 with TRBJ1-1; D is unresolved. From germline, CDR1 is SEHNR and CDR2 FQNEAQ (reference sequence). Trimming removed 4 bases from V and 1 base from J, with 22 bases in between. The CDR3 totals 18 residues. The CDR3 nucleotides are TGTGCCAGCAGCTCGTCGCGGGCCCTCCTACGAGGGAACACTGAAGCTTTCTTT. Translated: CASSSSRALLRGNTEAFF.

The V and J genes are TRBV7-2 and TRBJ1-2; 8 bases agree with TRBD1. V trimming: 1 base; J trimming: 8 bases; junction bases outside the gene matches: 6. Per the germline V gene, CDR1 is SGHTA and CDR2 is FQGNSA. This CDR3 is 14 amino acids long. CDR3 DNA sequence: TGTGCCAGCAGCTTAGTCGACAGGGGTGTCGGCTACACCTTC. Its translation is CASSLVDRGVGYTF.

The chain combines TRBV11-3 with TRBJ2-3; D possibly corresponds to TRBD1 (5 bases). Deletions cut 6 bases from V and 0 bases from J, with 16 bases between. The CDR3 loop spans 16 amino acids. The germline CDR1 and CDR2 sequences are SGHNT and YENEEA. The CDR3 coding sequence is TGTGCCAGCAGTTCACAAGGGGTCGCTAGCACAGATACGCAGTATTTT. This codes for CASSSQGVASTDTQYF.

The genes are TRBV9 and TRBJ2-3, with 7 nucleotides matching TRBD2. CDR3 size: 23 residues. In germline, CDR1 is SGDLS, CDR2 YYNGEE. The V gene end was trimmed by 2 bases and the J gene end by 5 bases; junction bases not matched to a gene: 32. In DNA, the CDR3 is TGTGCCAGCAGCGTTAGCACGCGGACGTGGGAGGGCGGCGGCGGGCGGCGGGGAGATACGCAGTATTTT. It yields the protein CASSVSTRTWEGGGGRRGDTQYF.

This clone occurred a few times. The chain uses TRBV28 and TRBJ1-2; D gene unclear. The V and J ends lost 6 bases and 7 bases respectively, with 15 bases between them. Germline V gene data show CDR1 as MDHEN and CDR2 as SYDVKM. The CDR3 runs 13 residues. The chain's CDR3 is CASRIKFRVGYTF. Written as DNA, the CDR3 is TGTGCCAGCAGAATAAAATTCCGGGTTGGCTACACCTTC.

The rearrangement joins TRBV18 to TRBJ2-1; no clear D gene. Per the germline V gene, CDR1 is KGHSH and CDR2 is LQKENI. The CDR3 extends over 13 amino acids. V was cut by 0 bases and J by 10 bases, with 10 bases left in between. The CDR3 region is CASSPPSVGEQFF. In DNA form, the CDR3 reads TGTGCCAGCTCACCACCGTCGGTCGGGGAGCAGTTCTTC.

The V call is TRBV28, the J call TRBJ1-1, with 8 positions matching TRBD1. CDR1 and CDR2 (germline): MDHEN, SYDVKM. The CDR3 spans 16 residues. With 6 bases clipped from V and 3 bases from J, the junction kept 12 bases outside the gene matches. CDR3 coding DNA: TGTGCCAGCAGACTACTCCTTGGACAGGGCGACACTGAAGCTTTCTTT. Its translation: CASRLLLGQGDTEAFF.

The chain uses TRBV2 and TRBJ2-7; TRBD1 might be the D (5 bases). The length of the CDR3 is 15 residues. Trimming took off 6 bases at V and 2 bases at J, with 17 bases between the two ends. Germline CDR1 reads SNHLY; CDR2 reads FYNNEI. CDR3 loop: CASRVGRIQAYEQYF. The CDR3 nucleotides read TGTGCCAGCAGAGTAGGCCGCATACAGGCCTACGAGCAGTACTTC.